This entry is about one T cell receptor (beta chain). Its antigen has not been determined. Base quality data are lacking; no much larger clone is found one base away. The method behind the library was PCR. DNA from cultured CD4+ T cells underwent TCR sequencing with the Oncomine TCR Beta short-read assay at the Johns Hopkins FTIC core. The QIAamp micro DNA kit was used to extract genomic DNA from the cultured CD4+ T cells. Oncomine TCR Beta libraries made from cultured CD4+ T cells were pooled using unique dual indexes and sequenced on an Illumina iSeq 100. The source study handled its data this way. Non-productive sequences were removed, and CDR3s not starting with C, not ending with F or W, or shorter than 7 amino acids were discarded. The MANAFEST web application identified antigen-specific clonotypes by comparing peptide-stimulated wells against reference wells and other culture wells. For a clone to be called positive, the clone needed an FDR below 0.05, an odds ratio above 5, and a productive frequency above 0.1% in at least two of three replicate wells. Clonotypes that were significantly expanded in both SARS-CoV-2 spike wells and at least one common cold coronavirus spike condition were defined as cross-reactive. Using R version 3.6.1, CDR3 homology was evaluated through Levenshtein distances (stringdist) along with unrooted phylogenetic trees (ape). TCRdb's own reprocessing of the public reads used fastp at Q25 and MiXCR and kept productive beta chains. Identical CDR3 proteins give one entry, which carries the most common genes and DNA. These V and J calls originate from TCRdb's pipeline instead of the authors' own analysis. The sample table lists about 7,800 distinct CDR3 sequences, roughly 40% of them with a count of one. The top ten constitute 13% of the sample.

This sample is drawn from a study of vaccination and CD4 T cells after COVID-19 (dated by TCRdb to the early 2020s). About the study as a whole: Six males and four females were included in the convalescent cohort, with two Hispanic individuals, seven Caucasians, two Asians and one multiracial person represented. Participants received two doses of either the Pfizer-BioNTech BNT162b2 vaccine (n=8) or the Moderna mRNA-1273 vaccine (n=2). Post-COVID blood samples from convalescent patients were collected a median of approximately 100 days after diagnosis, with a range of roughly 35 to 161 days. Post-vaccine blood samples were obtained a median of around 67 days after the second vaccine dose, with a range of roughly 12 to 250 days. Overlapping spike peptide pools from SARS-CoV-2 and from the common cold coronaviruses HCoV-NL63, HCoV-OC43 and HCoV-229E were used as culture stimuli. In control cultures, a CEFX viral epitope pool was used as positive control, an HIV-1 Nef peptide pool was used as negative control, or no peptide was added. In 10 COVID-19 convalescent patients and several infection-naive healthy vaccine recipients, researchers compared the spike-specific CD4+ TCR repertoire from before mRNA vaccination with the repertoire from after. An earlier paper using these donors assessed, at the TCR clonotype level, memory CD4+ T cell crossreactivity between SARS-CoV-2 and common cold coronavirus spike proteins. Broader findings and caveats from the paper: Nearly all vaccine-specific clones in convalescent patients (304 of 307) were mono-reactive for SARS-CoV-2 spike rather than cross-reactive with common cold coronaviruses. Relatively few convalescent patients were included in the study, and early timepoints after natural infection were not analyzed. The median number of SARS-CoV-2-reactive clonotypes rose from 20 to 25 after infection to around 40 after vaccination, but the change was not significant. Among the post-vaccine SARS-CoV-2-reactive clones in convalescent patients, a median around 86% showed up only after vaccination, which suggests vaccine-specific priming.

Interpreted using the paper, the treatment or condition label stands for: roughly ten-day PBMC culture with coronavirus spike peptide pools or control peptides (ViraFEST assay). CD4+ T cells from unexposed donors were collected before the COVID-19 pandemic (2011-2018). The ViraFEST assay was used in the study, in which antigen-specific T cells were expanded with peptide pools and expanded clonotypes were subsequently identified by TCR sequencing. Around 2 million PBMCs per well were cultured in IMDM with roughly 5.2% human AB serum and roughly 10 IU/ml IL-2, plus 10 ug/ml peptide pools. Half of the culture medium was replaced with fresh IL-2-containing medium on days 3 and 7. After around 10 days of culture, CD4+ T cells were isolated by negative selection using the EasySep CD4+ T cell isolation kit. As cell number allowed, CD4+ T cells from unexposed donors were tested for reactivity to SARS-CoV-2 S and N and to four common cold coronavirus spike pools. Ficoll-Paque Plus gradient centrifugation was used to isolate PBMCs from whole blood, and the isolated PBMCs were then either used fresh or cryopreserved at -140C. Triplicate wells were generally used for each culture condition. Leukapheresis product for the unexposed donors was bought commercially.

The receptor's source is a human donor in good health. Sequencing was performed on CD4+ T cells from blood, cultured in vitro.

The DNA is as follows: TGCAGTGCCGAGGGACGCAGCTCCTACAATGAGCAGTTCTTC. Its translation is CSAEGRSSYNEQFF. This chain is built from TRBV20-1 and TRBJ2-1; the D match is possibly TRBD1 or TRBD2, with 5 bases aligned in each. Cut back by 6 bases and 0 bases, the V and J ends lie 12 bases apart. CDR1 DFQATT and CDR2 SNEGSKA are derived from the germline V gene (reference sequence). The CDR3 covers 14 residues, taking in both the cysteine and the phenylalanine. Only the CDR3 region is kept as DNA, spanning 42 bases read in frame from base 1.